This TCR beta chain was documented in a study of T-cell memory formation after mild COVID-19. The V gene's germline CDR1 is MDHEN and CDR2 SYDVKM. Trimming stripped 5 bases from V and 5 bases from J, with 1 base between. The CDR3 has 10 amino acids. Employing constant-segment primers, 5'RACE generated TCR alpha and TCR beta cDNA libraries bearing sample barcodes and UMIs. TCRdb reanalysed the 5' RACE reads using MiXCR and keeps one entry per CDR3 protein. The repertoire holds 200,000 or so distinct CDR3 sequences, with around 8.8% as singletons. The origin of this receptor is a man in his late teens or twenties who had mild COVID-19 (a few samples of this study predate the infection). Cell type and time point are not known. Sequenced: PBMCs or a T cell subset sorted from them (not recorded which). The rearrangement uses TRBV28 and TRBJ2-1, with D unclear. CDR3 DNA sequence: TGTGCCAGCAGTGACAATGAGCAGTTCTTC. Encoded protein: CASSDNEQFF.